This TCR beta chain was recorded in a study of T cell repertoires in ileal Crohn's disease. General study findings and limits: Compared with non-smokers, active smokers at surgery showed more clonal expansions.

Regarding this clone: What it recognizes is unknown.

TCRB immunosequencing input was around 540 nanograms of biopsy DNA per sample. TCRdb's copy holds only in-frame clones and misses some; the assay was immunoSEQ multiplex PCR. The sample includes approximately 15,000 clones, 80% of them seen just once. Trimming removed 4 bases at V and 10 bases at J, with 13 bases between. Per the germline V gene, CDR1 is SQVTM and CDR2 is ANQGSEA. This CDR3 contains 11 residues. Sequenced: ileal tissue. The chain links TRBV29-1 to TRBJ2-5, with D possibly TRBD2 on 5 matching bases. This clonotype was obtained from an adult with Crohn's disease. CDR3 DNA sequence: TGCAGCGTTGGGTCTAGCTGGGGCCAGTACTTC. Protein sequence: CSVGSSWGQYF.